The present T cell receptor (beta chain) was sequenced within a study of blood T cells in healthy people across ages. Study findings and constraints: The study regarded diversity estimates from one million T cells as underestimates. The fall in TCR beta diversity per million T cells was roughly linear with age.

A note on this clonotype: Its antigen is still unknown.

Individuals who donated were healthy Caucasians from Russia aged about 6 to 100. Then a second PCR, running roughly 7 to 11 cycles, was carried out with a sample-barcoded 5' primer and a J-beta primer mix. Paired-end reads containing CDR3 totaled no fewer than 2.5 million for each sample. TCRdb used MiXCR to reprocess the 5' RACE reads, holding one entry per CDR3 protein. The profile shows roughly 800,000 distinct CDR3 sequences, 58% of them singletons. The receptor was derived from a young man in good health. The sequenced sample was blood.

The CDR3 DNA is TGTGCCAGCAGTGCTCCAGGGGGCGCCTCCTCTGGCTACACCTTC. It yields the protein CASSAPGGASSGYTF. This chain connects TRBV25-1 to TRBJ1-2; 8 nucleotides agree with TRBD1. The germline V gene has CDR1 MGHDK and CDR2 SYGVNS. This CDR3 spans 15 amino acids. Germline trimming cut 4 bases from V and 7 bases from J; bases unmatched to any gene: 11.